The 8 T cell receptor beta chains given below trace back to one sample, sequenced in a study of cytomegalovirus exposure and HLA in healthy donors. Amplification used 60 Vbeta primers and 13 Jbeta primers. Clones were sequenced by immunoSEQ multiplex PCR, and TCRdb holds only the in-frame ones, with some missing. The sample yields roughly 200,000 clones, over 70% seen once. Sequencing input: PBMCs. The origin of the receptors is a woman aged 60-75 years in good health and CMV-seropositive.

V usage is TRBV13 and J usage is TRBJ1-4; no clear D. The V end lost 3 bases, the J end lost 10 bases, and 6 bases lay between the germline ends. Germline CDR1 PRHDT, CDR2 FYEKMQ (reference sequence). The length of the CDR3 is 11 residues. CDR3 DNA: TGTGCCAGCAGCTTGTCAGGAAAACTGTTTTTT. As protein: CASSLSGKLFF. Complete variable domain (other parts from reference TRBV13 and TRBJ1-4): AAGVIQSPRHLIKEKRETATLKCYPIPRHDTVYWYQQGPGQDPQFLISFYEKMQSDKGSIPDRFSAQQFSDYHSELNMSSLELGDSALYFCASSLSGKLFFGSGTQLSVL.

In its sample, this clone was seen a few times. The CDR3 DNA follows: TGTGCCAGCAGCGCCGGACAGGGGGGCAATCAGCCCCAGCATTTT. Encoded protein: CASSAGQGGNQPQHF. This rearrangement joins TRBV9 to TRBJ1-5; 10 positions match TRBD1. The J segment lost 2 bases and the V segment lost 3 bases, leaving 2 bases of the junction unmatched. This CDR3 is 15 amino acids long. CDR1 is SGDLS and CDR2 is YYNGEE in the germline V gene. Looking up the rest from reference TRBV9 and TRBJ1-5 gives the full variable domain: DSGVTQTPKHLITATGQRVTLRCSPRSGDLSVYWYQQSLDQGLQFLIQYYNGEERAKGNILERFSAQQFPDLHSELNLSSLELGDSALYFCASSAGQGGNQPQHFGDGTRLSIL.

Worth noting for this clone: Germline is not matched at one junction end, which may reflect a read error. The CDR3, as DNA: TGTGCCAGCGGCTTGGGGACAGGGGGCGAGCAGTACTTC. It specifies CASGLGTGGEQYF. This chain links TRBV5-6 with TRBJ2-7; 11 nucleotides match TRBD1. The germline CDR1 and CDR2 sequences are SGHDT and YYEEEE. There are 13 residues in the CDR3.

This rearrangement joins TRBV28 to TRBJ2-7; 7 bases align to TRBD2. Germline lookup yields CDR1 MDHEN and CDR2 SYDVKM. This CDR3 comprises 15 residues. Trimming removed 7 bases from V and 4 bases from J; junction bases left unmatched: 13. DNA for the CDR3: TGTGCCAGCACCTCCAGGGACTACAGAGTATACGAGCAGTACTTC. As protein: CASTSRDYRVYEQYF.

This clone was detected once. This chain uses TRBV28 with TRBJ1-2; D is unclear. Germline V lookup: CDR1 MDHEN, CDR2 SYDVKM. The CDR3 consists of 13 residues. V lost 2 bases and J lost 2, with 6 bases in between. The CDR3 sequence: CASSLQVNYGYTF. The CDR3 DNA reads as TGTGCCAGCAGTTTACAGGTGAACTATGGCTACACCTTC.

The genes are TRBV28 and TRBJ1-5; D ambiguous. The CDR3 sequence is 12 residues long. V was pared by 10 bases and J by 7 bases, with 14 bases between. Germline loops: CDR1 MDHEN, CDR2 SYDVKM. The DNA of the CDR3 is TGTGCCACCCATCTAACTTCACAGCCCCAGCATTTT. Residues: CATHLTSQPQHF.

In its sample, this clone was seen a few times. The V call is TRBV7-2, the J call TRBJ2-7; 9 nucleotides align to TRBD2. The CDR3 extends over 15 amino acids. V was pared by 5 bases and J by 6 bases, with 11 bases of the junction left unmatched. Germline V CDR1 and CDR2: SGHTA, FQGNSA. CDR3 sequence: CASSPSAGGVAEQYF. CDR3 sequence (DNA): TGTGCCAGCAGCCCGAGCGCGGGAGGGGTAGCCGAGCAGTACTTC.

This chain connects TRBV5-1 to TRBJ1-3; D unresolved. V dropped 4 bases and J dropped 3 bases, with 5 bases sitting between them. The CDR3 covers 12 residues. Germline CDR1 SGHRS, CDR2 YFSETQ. CDR3 sequence reads: CASSEGGNTIYF. The CDR3 DNA reads as TGCGCCAGCAGCGAGGGTGGAAACACCATATATTTT.